This TCR beta chain was recorded in a study of beta chain features in type 1 diabetes. At the level of the study: Sorted cells from all samples, numbering roughly 100 million, were examined. Findings and caveats of the study: In these data, an HLA type influence on TCRB rearrangement remained unresolved. The VDJ junctions of type 1 diabetes patients carried fewer insertions and more deletions.

This clone was counted only a few times. Its matching antigen is unknown. The CDR3 extends over 14 amino acids. V lost 4 bases and J 3 bases, leaving 10 bases between the germline ends. Germline-derived CDR1 and CDR2 are SGHRS and YFSETQ. All of the isolated RNA was reverse transcribed, so expressed TCRB transcripts were sequenced. Using immunoSEQ multiplex PCR, the repertoire was profiled, and TCRdb retains in-frame clones only, with some absent. The sample contains under 350,000 clones, roughly 8% of which appear only once. The TCR sequence derives from a woman aged 18-29 years in good health. The V call is TRBV5-1, the J call TRBJ2-2; D remains unclear. Sequenced input: central memory CD4+ T cells from blood. CDR3 in amino acids: CASSRLGDTGELFF. The CDR3 DNA follows: TGCGCCAGCAGCCGTCTCGGTGACACCGGGGAGCTGTTTTTT.